Shown below are 8 T cell receptor beta chains from a single sample sequenced in a study of shared clonotypes between healthy human individuals. The assay was immunoSEQ multiplex PCR, and TCRdb's table has in-frame clones only and misses some. In the table there are about half a million clones, roughly 80% of which are singletons. What was sequenced was PBMCs. The source of these receptors is a woman aged 40-49 years in good health. Some clones in this sample may be carry-over from other donors' samples.

The CDR3 DNA follows: TGTGCCAGTAGTATCGGGACATCTTTTGAAGCTTTCTTT. This encodes CASSIGTSFEAFF. V is TRBV19 and J is TRBJ1-1; a weak D match, TRBD1 (6 bases). Per the germline V gene, CDR1 is LNHDA and CDR2 is SQIVND (reference sequence). Between the trimmed V and J ends, which lost 3 bases and 7 bases, there was a span of 12 bases. This CDR3 contains 13 residues.

The gene calls are TRBV7-3 and TRBJ2-7; TRBD2 might be the D (6 bases). This CDR3 spans 16 amino acids. V lost 5 bases and J lost 2, with 19 bases in between. Per germline, CDR1 SGHTA and CDR2 FQGTGA. CDR3 loop: CASSLRGGDGAYEQYF. In DNA form, the CDR3 reads TGTGCCAGCAGCCTTCGGGGCGGGGACGGAGCCTACGAGCAGTACTTC.

About this clone: This likely traces to a read error, being one base from a far larger clone. The chain links TRBV4-1 to TRBJ2-7, with a possible D match to TRBD1 (6 bases). The CDR3 loop spans 19 amino acids. CDR1 is MGHRA and CDR2 is YSYEKL in the germline V gene. This CDR3 is CANSQVRPVSGQRFWEQYF. The CDR3 region has the DNA TGCGCCAACAGCCAAGTACGACCCGTCAGCGGACAGAGGTTTTGGGAGCAGTACTTC.

A single count supports this clone. The chain has TRBV2 and TRBJ1-4, with 8 positions matching TRBD1. Germline CDR1 and CDR2: SNHLY and FYNNEI. The CDR3 is 14 amino acids. Germline trimming cut 6 bases from V and 6 bases from J; bases unmatched to any gene: 6. The CDR3 sequence: CASSKDRADEKLFF. In DNA form, the CDR3 reads TGTGCCAGCAGCAAGGACAGGGCCGATGAAAAACTGTTTTTT.

DNA of the CDR3: TGTGCCTGGGGGAGGGGACAGGGGCCCGCAGATACGCAGTATTTT. Its protein product is CAWGRGQGPADTQYF. V and J are TRBV30 and TRBJ2-3, with 10 nucleotides matching TRBD1. V lost 5 bases, J lost 4 bases, and 9 bases stayed unmatched. Germline CDR1 GTSNPN, CDR2 SVGIG (reference sequence). CDR3 size: 15 residues.

This clone was found a few times. The genes are TRBV5-4 and TRBJ2-1; 7 bases align to TRBD2. Germline values: CDR1 SGHNT, CDR2 YYREEE (reference sequence). J was trimmed by 10 bases and V by 4 bases; bases with no gene match: 11. The CDR3 has 14 residues. In DNA form, the CDR3 reads TGTGCCAGCAGCGGGGGGGAGACTCCCGGCGAGCAGTTCTTC. This sequence encodes CASSGGETPGEQFF.

This chain uses TRBV2 with TRBJ1-4; D unclear. This CDR3 spans 15 amino acids. V shed 6 bases and J shed 0 bases, with 11 bases lying between them. Germline V gene data show CDR1 as SNHLY and CDR2 as FYNNEI. CDR3 in amino acids: CASRREPATNEKLFF. CDR3 sequence (DNA): TGTGCCAGCAGAAGGGAACCAGCAACTAATGAAAAACTGTTTTTT.

The V and J genes are TRBV18 and TRBJ2-7; no clear D gene. This CDR3 is 12 amino acids long. Germline V gene lookup returns CDR1 KGHSH and CDR2 LQKENI. V lost 2 bases and J 2 bases, leaving 4 bases between the germline ends. For the CDR3, the DNA is TGTGCCAGCTCACCATCACCCTACGAGCAGTACTTC. This gives the protein CASSPSPYEQYF.